This T cell receptor (beta chain) was identified in a study of T-cell reconstitution after alpha-beta-depleted transplantation in children. Study findings and constraints: About two months after transplant, alpha-beta T cells reportedly came from several hundred expanded graft clones. Some patients showed high day-60 TCRbeta diversity, which derived from surviving recipient T cells and thymic progenitors. T-cell counts and diversity were attributed mostly to newly produced T cells one year after transplant.

This clonotype came up many times. Its matching antigen is unknown. Unique molecular identifiers were built into the TCRbeta library. Each CDR3 protein is one row after TCRdb ran MiXCR on the PCR reads. The table has roughly 15,000 distinct CDR3 sequences, roughly 5.3% seen once. Germline V gives CDR1 PRHDT, CDR2 FYEKMQ (reference sequence). The J segment lost 8 bases and the V segment lost 1 base, leaving 10 bases of the junction unmatched. The CDR3 covers 16 residues. The input for sequencing was PBMCs, taken before TCRalphabeta/CD19-depleted stem cell transplant. This clonotype was obtained from a boy between 10 and 17 years old with acute lymphoblastic leukemia, due to receive a stem cell transplant. V is TRBV13 and J is TRBJ2-1, with TRBD2 matching over 8 bases. CDR3 region: CASSLVTGGARDEQFF. CDR3 coding DNA: TGTGCCAGCAGCTTAGTGACCGGGGGGGCCCGAGATGAGCAGTTCTTC.